These 14 T cell receptor beta chains came from one sample sequenced in a study of Ad26.COV2.S vaccination and SARS-CoV-2 variants (dated by TCRdb to about 2021). Library generation was performed with the immunoSEQ multiplex PCR assay. TCRdb stores this immuneACCESS table with in-frame sequences only. Part of the clones is absent; in the studies checked, under half of the shortfall reflects unresolved V genes, and no reason is known for the rest. The sample contains 250,000 or so clones, around nine tenths of them found a single time. The ten largest clones take up less than 3.5% of the sample. What the treatment or condition label conveys for this sample: about 20 received Ad26.COV2.S at low or high dose, single or two shots; about five received placebo; per-sample allocation not given. Repertoires of vaccine and placebo recipients were sequenced from samples taken on day 63 after the first injection.

The material sequenced was peripheral blood, taken in a trial of Ad26.COV2.S vaccine versus placebo. These TCRs come from a person aged 18 to 59 who received the Ad26.COV2.S COVID-19 vaccine or a placebo.

This chain joins TRBV7-3 and TRBJ1-1; a weak D match, TRBD1 (5 bases). Germline values: CDR1 SGHTA, CDR2 FQGTGA. The V end lost 6 bases, the J end lost 0 bases, and 20 bases lay between the germline ends. This CDR3 has 17 amino acids. The CDR3 spells CASRLSRDEPLNTEAFF. CDR3 DNA sequence: TGTGCCAGCAGGTTGAGCCGGGACGAGCCCTTGAACACTGAAGCTTTCTTT.

This chain connects TRBV7-9 to TRBJ1-1, with TRBD1 as a possible D gene (6 bases). The CDR3 runs 18 residues. The V end was cut by 5 bases, the J end by 0 bases, with 22 bases between. The germline V gene encodes CDR1 SEHNR and CDR2 FQNEAQ (reference sequence). In nucleotides, the CDR3 is TGTGCCAGCAGCCCCTTAGTTACAGGGCACTCCATGAACACTGAAGCTTTCTTT. Amino acid sequence: CASSPLVTGHSMNTEAFF.

The chain couples TRBV30 to TRBJ1-3; D gene unclear. This CDR3 has 16 residues. V was shortened by 3 bases and J by 0 bases, with 15 bases between the two germline ends. Looked up from germline, CDR1 is GTSNPN and CDR2 is SVGIG (reference sequence). The CDR3: CAWSFGGLSSGNTIYF. In DNA form, the CDR3 reads TGTGCCTGGAGCTTCGGCGGTCTCTCCTCTGGAAACACCATATATTTT.

The chain links TRBV4-1 to TRBJ2-5; D remains ambiguous. Germline values: CDR1 MGHRA, CDR2 YSYEKL. The V end lost 5 bases, the J end lost 3 bases, and 13 bases lay between the germline ends. The CDR3 consists of 14 residues. CDR3 sequence (DNA): TGCGCCAGCAGCTCATCCCGGGTGGAAGAGACCCAGTACTTC. Translating gives CASSSSRVEETQYF.

This clone was found once. The V call is TRBV18, the J call TRBJ1-2; weak D call: TRBD1 (5 bases). Trimming cost V 5 bases and J 8 bases, with 18 bases left between them. The CDR3 is made up of 14 amino acids. CDR1 and CDR2 (germline): KGHSH, LQKENI. CDR3: CASSWLSRAGGYTF. The CDR3 DNA is TGTGCCAGCTCATGGTTGAGCAGGGCTGGAGGCTACACCTTC. The whole variable domain, filled in from reference TRBV18 and TRBJ1-2, reads NAGVMQNPRHLVRRRGQEARLRCSPMKGHSHVYWYRQLPEEGLKFMVYLQKENIIDESGMPKERFSAEFPKEGPSILRIQQVVRGDSAAYFCASSWLSRAGGYTFGSGTRLTVV.

V gene TRBV10-1 combines with J gene TRBJ2-2; TRBD2 agrees at 9 bases. There are 14 residues in the CDR3. V shed 11 bases, J shed 3 bases, and the junction held 7 bases outside the gene matches. Germline V gene sequence: CDR1 WNHNN, CDR2 SYGVQD (reference sequence). The CDR3 loop reads CAGLAGAHTGELFF. The CDR3 DNA reads TGCGCCGGATTAGCGGGAGCCCACACCGGGGAGCTGTTTTTT.

CDR3 coding DNA: TGTGCCAGCAGTCCCCCGGGGAACGGAGGCTACACCTTC. Protein product: CASSPPGNGGYTF. The V and J genes are TRBV6-2 or TRBV6-3 and TRBJ1-2; no reliable D call. The germline CDR1 and CDR2 sequences are MNHEY and SVGEGT. V was clipped by 5 bases and J by 8 bases, with 15 bases between them. This CDR3 is built from 13 residues.

The gene calls are TRBV19 and TRBJ1-2, with D unresolved. This CDR3 comprises 14 residues. In germline, CDR1 is LNHDA, CDR2 SQIVND (reference sequence). Trimming removed 3 bases from V and 2 bases from J, with 10 bases in between. The CDR3 here is CASSMGLNNYGYTF. The CDR3 DNA is TGTGCCAGTAGTATGGGCCTAAACAACTATGGCTACACCTTC.

The chain is built from TRBV7-8 and TRBJ1-1, with D hard to call. V lost 1 base to trimming and J lost 7 bases, with 7 bases between them. The length of the CDR3 is 12 residues. CDR1 is SGHVS, CDR2 FQNEAQ, per germline. CDR3 sequence (DNA): TGTGCCAGCAGCTTAGGCGGAGATGAAGCTTTCTTT. It specifies CASSLGGDEAFF.

V and J are TRBV4-3 and TRBJ2-1; D is unresolved. The CDR3 is 14 residues long. Per the germline V gene, CDR1 is LGHNA and CDR2 is YSLEER. V was cut by 5 bases and J by 2 bases, with 10 bases left in between. CDR3 amino acids: CASSTRIAYNEQFF. CDR3 in DNA: TGCGCCAGCAGCACCCGGATCGCCTACAATGAGCAGTTCTTC.

The rearrangement links TRBV5-6 to TRBJ2-7; 15 bases match TRBD2. There are 16 residues in the CDR3. The junction had 9 bases not matched to a gene; V was cut back by 4 bases and J by 7 bases. From germline, CDR1 is SGHDT and CDR2 YYEEEE. CDR3 region: CASSTVGLAGGYEQYV. In DNA form, the CDR3 reads TGTGCCAGCAGCACGGTGGGACTAGCGGGAGGCTATGAGCAGTACGTC.

The rearrangement links TRBV2 to TRBJ2-2; 7 nucleotides line up with TRBD1. The CDR3 length is 15 residues. Germline V gene sequence: CDR1 SNHLY, CDR2 FYNNEI. V shed 1 base, J shed 1 base, and the junction held 0 bases outside the gene matches. The CDR3 DNA reads TGTGCCAGCAGTGAAGGGACAGGGAACACCGGGGAGCTGTTTTTT. Protein sequence: CASSEGTGNTGELFF.

This clone is a singleton in its sample. The chain couples TRBV4-3 to TRBJ1-5; D call uncertain. The V gene's germline CDR1 is LGHNA and CDR2 YSLEER. Trimming pared 3 bases from V and 6 bases from J, leaving 9 bases between. This CDR3 has 13 amino acids. The CDR3 nucleotides are TGCGCCAGCAGCCAGACAATCACTCAGCCCCAGCATTTT. It encodes CASSQTITQPQHF.

V and J are TRBV9 and TRBJ2-3, with unresolved D. The germline V gene has CDR1 SGDLS and CDR2 YYNGEE. The CDR3 covers 12 residues. V lost 0 bases to trimming and J lost 3 bases, with 2 bases between them. The chain's CDR3 is CASSVVTDTQYF. The CDR3 DNA is TGTGCCAGCAGCGTAGTGACAGATACGCAGTATTTT.